Sequencing of this T cell receptor beta chain was carried out in a study of T cells in Graves' hyperthyroidism and ophthalmopathy. The sample holds one count of this clonotype. The CDR3 runs to 12 residues. Trimming stripped 3 bases from V and 1 base from J, with 6 bases between. Germline V gene data show CDR1 as DFQATT and CDR2 as SNEGSKA (reference sequence). Template material for amplifying TCR beta CDR3 regions consisted of RNA transcripts. A first-round RT-PCR of the TCR CDR3 used the HTBI primer set. From the multiplex PCR reads, TCRdb called clonotypes with MiXCR, one entry per CDR3 protein. This repertoire shows 280,000 or so distinct CDR3 sequences, about 15% found once; its top ten account for under 35%.

Sequenced sample: blood. The rearrangement links TRBV20-1 to TRBJ1-1; D may be TRBD1 (6 bases). The receptor's source is a woman aged 50 to 60 with Graves' hyperthyroidism that later progressed to Graves' ophthalmopathy. CDR3 protein: CSARTGNTEAFF. In DNA form, the CDR3 reads TGCAGTGCTAGGACAGGGAACACTGAAGCTTTCTTT.